Presented here are 22 T cell receptor beta chains from one specimen sequenced in a study of human T cells and chemical hapten exposure. The time point was: patch test 1, 2 weeks after DPC sensitization. Stated treatment: therapeutic diphenylcyclopropenone sensitization with weekly scalp DPC. MiXCR, run by TCRdb on the RACE reads, gives a single entry per CDR3 protein. The sample lists roughly 200,000 distinct CDR3 sequences, around 22% seen once, with about 7% in the top ten. Specimen: whole blood, collected in connection with sensitization to the hapten diphenylcyclopropenone (DPC). The source of these receptors is a woman aged 45 to 65 with alopecia areata. Some clones in this sample may be carry-over from other donors' samples.

The chain uses TRBV29-1 and TRBJ1-4; 7 nucleotides line up with TRBD1. J was trimmed by 4 bases and V by 5 bases; bases with no gene match: 4. This CDR3 region has 13 residues. The V gene's germline CDR1 is SQVTM and CDR2 ANQGSEA. CDR3 amino acids: CSVRAGGNEKLFF. For the CDR3, the DNA is TGCAGCGTTCGGGCAGGGGGTAATGAAAAACTGTTTTTT.

V gene TRBV5-1 combines with J gene TRBJ2-1; D not resolved. V lost 0 bases to trimming and J lost 9 bases, with 16 bases between them. This CDR3 has 15 amino acids. Germline CDR1 is SGHRS and CDR2 is YFSETQ. The CDR3 DNA is TGCGCCAGCAGCTTGGGGACCCCTAACGGGCCTGAGCAGTTCTTC. It translates to CASSLGTPNGPEQFF.

A few counts support this clonotype. The chain carries TRBV7-8 and TRBJ1-5, with D perhaps TRBD1 (6 bases). Germline values: CDR1 SGHVS, CDR2 FQNEAQ. The CDR3 has 14 amino acids. V lost 8 bases and J 5 bases, leaving 16 bases between the germline ends. This CDR3 is CASSPGTQDQPQHF. The CDR3 DNA reads TGTGCCAGCTCACCCGGGACACAGGATCAGCCCCAGCATTTT.

This clonotype was recorded at least ten times. V usage is TRBV7-9 and J usage is TRBJ2-6; 12 nucleotides align to TRBD1. This CDR3 is built from 17 residues. The V gene end was trimmed by 5 bases and the J gene end by 3 bases; junction bases not matched to a gene: 5. Germline values: CDR1 SEHNR, CDR2 FQNEAQ (reference sequence). This CDR3 is CASSRGTGGVGANVLTF. The CDR3 DNA is TGTGCCAGCAGCCGGGGGACAGGGGGCGTTGGGGCCAACGTCCTGACTTTC.

This clonotype was counted only a few times. V is TRBV19 and J is TRBJ2-1; 8 bases agree with TRBD2. This CDR3 is 17 amino acids long. The germline V gene encodes CDR1 LNHDA and CDR2 SQIVND (reference sequence). The J segment lost 6 bases and the V segment lost 5 bases, leaving 15 bases of the junction unmatched. In nucleotides, the CDR3 is TGTGCCAGTAGTCTCGGGGGGGGAGCGGGAAATAGCAATGAGCAGTTCTTC. Protein product: CASSLGGGAGNSNEQFF.

This clonotype was picked up a small number of times. The CDR3 loop is CSVEKTSTDTQYF. The CDR3 region has the DNA TGCAGCGTTGAAAAGACTAGCACAGATACGCAGTATTTT. This chain links TRBV29-1 with TRBJ2-3; D unclear. Germline loops: CDR1 SQVTM, CDR2 ANQGSEA. V dropped 2 bases and J dropped 0 bases, with 6 bases sitting between them. This CDR3 has 13 amino acids.

CDR3 DNA sequence: TGTGCCAGCAGCTCGGGGGTAAATCAGCCCCAGCATTTT. Protein: CASSSGVNQPQHF. The chain has TRBV11-2 and TRBJ1-5; tentative D call: TRBD1 (5 bases). The CDR3 loop spans 13 amino acids. V gave up 4 bases and J gave up 4 bases, with 8 bases separating them. The germline CDR1 and CDR2 sequences are SGHAT and FQNNGV.

The CDR3 loop reads CSAREGFSDTQYF. CDR3 in DNA: TGCAGTGCTAGAGAGGGGTTTTCAGATACGCAGTATTTT. The rearrangement joins TRBV20-1 to TRBJ2-3; D is unresolved. The V gene's germline CDR1 is DFQATT and CDR2 SNEGSKA (reference sequence). This CDR3 comprises 13 residues. The ends were cut back, 0 bases at V and 4 bases at J, with 8 bases in the middle.

The chain uses TRBV20-1 and TRBJ2-1, with 8 positions matching TRBD2. The CDR3 has 12 amino acids. Germline CDR1 and CDR2: DFQATT and SNEGSKA (reference sequence). V gave up 8 bases and J gave up 7 bases; unmatched junction bases: 7. Here the CDR3 reads CSPSGGQNEQFF. CDR3 in DNA: TGCAGTCCCTCGGGGGGGCAGAATGAGCAGTTCTTC.

The chain uses TRBV20-1 and TRBJ1-6, with 7 bases fitting TRBD1. Germline V gene data show CDR1 as DFQATT and CDR2 as SNEGSKA (reference sequence). The CDR3 runs to 17 residues. V shed 0 bases, J shed 0 bases, and the junction held 5 bases outside the gene matches. The chain's CDR3 is CSARDGQAYSYNSPLHF. Here the CDR3 DNA reads TGCAGTGCTAGAGATGGACAGGCGTACTCCTATAATTCACCCCTCCACTTT.

The chain couples TRBV7-2 to TRBJ2-7; D is ambiguous. The CDR3 totals 14 residues. V dropped 3 bases and J dropped 0 bases, with 9 bases sitting between them. Germline-derived CDR1 and CDR2 are SGHTA and FQGNSA. CDR3 residues: CASSFWAASYEQYF. Here the CDR3 DNA reads TGTGCCAGCAGCTTTTGGGCGGCCTCCTACGAGCAGTACTTC.

J is TRBJ2-5 and V is TRBV29-1; 10 positions match TRBD2. Looked up from germline, CDR1 is SQVTM and CDR2 is ANQGSEA. The junction had 9 bases not matched to a gene; V was cut back by 7 bases and J by 4 bases. There are 14 residues in the CDR3. The CDR3 loop is CSGARLAGAETQYF. CDR3 bases: TGCAGCGGGGCCCGTCTAGCGGGAGCAGAGACCCAGTACTTC.

V and J are TRBV12-3 or TRBV12-4 and TRBJ1-2, with 7 bases identical to TRBD1. The ends lost 4 bases at V and 7 bases at J; junction bases unmatched: 9. This CDR3 region has 14 residues. CDR3 DNA sequence: TGTGCCAGCAGTTGGGTCAGGGGGTCCCTTGGCTACACCTTC. It encodes CASSWVRGSLGYTF.

The CDR3 reads CASKGQGTTGELFF. In DNA, the CDR3 is TGTGCCAGCAAGGGACAGGGGACCACCGGGGAGCTGTTTTTT. The chain carries TRBV2 and TRBJ2-2; 10 bases are a match to TRBD1. The CDR3 spans 14 residues. With 7 bases clipped from V and 4 bases from J, the junction kept 3 bases outside the gene matches. Germline CDR1 reads SNHLY; CDR2 reads FYNNEI.

The rearrangement joins TRBV7-2 to TRBJ2-7, with 13 bases matching TRBD2. Germline CDR1 reads SGHTA; CDR2 reads FQGNSA. The CDR3 contains 15 residues. V was clipped by 5 bases and J by 7 bases; unmatched bases: 8. CDR3 residues: CASSPGLAGAGEQYF. CDR3 bases: TGTGCCAGCAGCCCCGGACTAGCGGGAGCGGGGGAGCAGTACTTC.

This clonotype showed up just a few times. The chain joins TRBV5-1 to TRBJ2-1; D remains unclear. This CDR3 spans 13 amino acids. With 2 bases removed from V and 8 bases from J, the gap between germline ends came to 11 bases. The germline V gene encodes CDR1 SGHRS and CDR2 YFSETQ. The CDR3 protein is CASSFRQWDEQFF. The CDR3 DNA sequence: TGCGCCAGCAGCTTCCGCCAGTGGGATGAGCAGTTCTTC.

This clonotype was seen ten or more times. This chain's CDR3 is CASSRLNNEQFF. CDR3 nucleotides: TGTGCCAGCAGTCGATTAAACAATGAGCAGTTCTTC. The chain carries TRBV5-5 and TRBJ2-1; D not certain. The length of the CDR3 is 12 residues. Trimming removed 5 bases from V and 5 bases from J, with 8 bases in between. The germline CDR1 and CDR2 sequences are SGHKS and YYEKEE (reference sequence).

The rearrangement joins TRBV11-2 to TRBJ2-2, with D possibly being TRBD2 (6 bases). V dropped 5 bases and J dropped 1 base, with 11 bases sitting between them. Germline values: CDR1 SGHAT, CDR2 FQNNGV. The CDR3 loop spans 15 amino acids. The CDR3 DNA sequence: TGTGCCAGCAGCACTTGGACTAAGAACACCGGGGAGCTGTTTTTT. Amino acids: CASSTWTKNTGELFF.

This clonotype was detected a few times. The CDR3 nucleotides are TGCAGCGTTGGGGCTAGCGGAGCTAGCACAGATACGCAGTATTTT. It yields the protein CSVGASGASTDTQYF. J is TRBJ2-3 and V is TRBV29-1; 7 bases agree with TRBD2. The junction had 7 bases not matched to a gene; V was cut back by 4 bases and J by 0 bases. The CDR3 extends over 15 amino acids. Germline V gene sequence: CDR1 SQVTM, CDR2 ANQGSEA.

The chain employs TRBV9 and TRBJ1-1, with D perhaps TRBD1 (6 bases). Germline CDR1 reads SGDLS; CDR2 reads YYNGEE. There are 15 residues in the CDR3. Deletions cut 4 bases from V and 0 bases from J, with 13 bases between. The CDR3 nucleotides read TGTGCCAGCAGCCCCGGGGGGGCTGTGAACACTGAAGCTTTCTTT. Its translation: CASSPGGAVNTEAFF. Filled out from reference TRBV9 and TRBJ1-1, the complete variable domain reads DSGVTQTPKHLITATGQRVTLRCSPRSGDLSVYWYQQSLDQGLQFLIQYYNGEERAKGNILERFSAQQFPDLHSELNLSSLELGDSALYFCASSPGGAVNTEAFFGQGTRLTVV.

The gene calls are TRBV29-1 and TRBJ1-1, with a tentative D call TRBD1 (5 bases). V lost 6 bases to trimming and J lost 2 bases, with 13 bases between them. The CDR3 totals 13 residues. Germline V gene sequence: CDR1 SQVTM, CDR2 ANQGSEA. Here the CDR3 DNA reads TGCAGCGTCTACCTCGACAGAAACACTGAAGCTTTCTTT. Residues: CSVYLDRNTEAFF.

This clonotype has ten or more counts. The chain combines TRBV5-1 with TRBJ2-1, with TRBD2 matching over 10 bases. Looked up from germline, CDR1 is SGHRS and CDR2 is YFSETQ. CDR3 length: 14 amino acids. Trimming removed 0 bases from V and 9 bases from J; junction bases left unmatched: 3. CDR3 region: CASSLDGLAVEQFF. Here the CDR3 DNA reads TGCGCCAGCAGCTTGGACGGACTAGCGGTTGAGCAGTTCTTC.